Listed below are T cell receptor beta chains from one sample, sequenced in a study of CD8 T cells in Susac syndrome. TCRdb redid the calling of the immunoSEQ multiplex PCR reads with MiXCR, one entry per CDR3 protein. The table has under 150,000 distinct CDR3 sequences, roughly 94% seen once. Sequenced material: CD8+ T cells from PBMCs. The receptor set was obtained from a human donor in good health. CDR3s include the opening cysteine and the closing phenylalanine or tryptophan. The D gene is left open where the match is weak. Clone size is given for some rows only: seen once, a few or many times, or a class if the clone is expanded.

>.|TRBV7-9|.|TRBJ2-7
TGTGCCAGCAGCTCCTCGGACTACGAGCAGTACTTC
CASSSSDYEQYF
>.|TRBV28|TRBD1|TRBJ2-7
TGTGCCAGCGGGAGGGACAGGGACTACTACGAGCAGTACTTC
CASGRDRDYYEQYF
>.|TRBV6-5|.|TRBJ2-7
TGTGCCAGCAGTTACGCTAGCAGCTACGAGCAGTACTTC
CASSYASSYEQYF
>.|TRBV6-2/TRBV6-3|.|TRBJ2-1
TGTGCCAGCAGCCCCGACAGTGAGCAGTTCTTC
CASSPDSEQFF
>.|TRBV12-3/TRBV12-4|.|TRBJ1-2
TGTGCCAGCAGTTTCGCAGTTAACTATGGCTACACCTTC
CASSFAVNYGYTF
>.|TRBV6-2/TRBV6-3|.|TRBJ2-3
TGTGCCAGCAGTTACCTTACCGCCGATACGCAGTATTTT
CASSYLTADTQYF
>once|TRBV27|TRBD2|TRBJ2-3
TGTGCCAGCAGTTTATCGCTAGCGGGGCCCACAGATACGCAGTATTTT
CASSLSLAGPTDTQYF
>.|TRBV18|TRBD2|TRBJ2-5
TGTGCCAGCTCACCACTGCCGCTACTAGCGGTACAAGAGACCCAGTACTTC
CASSPLPLLAVQETQYF
>.|TRBV7-2|.|TRBJ2-3
TGTGCCAGCAGCAAGGGAGATACGCAGTATTTT
CASSKGDTQYF
>.|TRBV6-2/TRBV6-3|.|TRBJ2-1
TGTGCCAGCAAACTAGGGAATGAGCAGTTCTTC
CASKLGNEQFF
>.|TRBV9|TRBD1|TRBJ1-2
TGTGCCAGCAGCTTTACAGGGGACGACACCTATGGCTACACCTTC
CASSFTGDDTYGYTF
>.|TRBV11-1|.|TRBJ2-6
TGTGCCAGCGGAGATGGAGACTCTGGGGCCAACGTCCTGACTTTC
CASGDGDSGANVLTF
>.|TRBV4-3|.|TRBJ2-1
TGCGCCAGCAGCCCCGAAGAGGGGTTCGATGAGCAGTTCTTC
CASSPEEGFDEQFF
>.|TRBV4-2|TRBD1|TRBJ1-2
TGTGCCAGCAGCTCGGGACAGGGGAGCAACTATGGCTACACCTTC
CASSSGQGSNYGYTF
>.|TRBV9|.|TRBJ2-1
TGTGCCAGCGGGACCAACAATGAGCAGTTCTTC
CASGTNNEQFF
>.|TRBV7-2|.|TRBJ2-7
TGTGCCAGCAGCTTCCACCCGAACAGGGACTTCCCCTACGAGCAGTACTTC
CASSFHPNRDFPYEQYF
>.|TRBV11-2|TRBD1|TRBJ2-5
TGTGCCAGCAGAGGGACAGGAGAGACCCAGTACTTC
CASRGTGETQYF
>.|TRBV24-1|TRBD2|TRBJ2-1
TGTGCCACCAGTGACCCTGCTCTAGCGGGTGCGTCCTACAATGAGCAGTTCTTC
CATSDPALAGASYNEQFF